The T cell receptor (beta chain) under discussion was sequenced for a study of spatial heterogeneity in lung cancer. Findings and limits, study-wide: Expanded alpha and beta TCR counts within tumors tracked tumor mutation counts.

One entry per CDR3 protein results from TCRdb running MiXCR on the 5' RACE reads. The sample shows over 10,000 distinct CDR3 sequences, about 5% of them seen only once. The CDR3 spans 13 residues. Unmatched junction bases numbered 1, after V lost 2 bases and J lost 6 bases. Germline V gene sequence: CDR1 SGHVS, CDR2 FQNEAQ. Many counts were recorded for this clonotype. Its cognate antigen is unknown. Time point defined: sample taken at primary tumor resection. The donor group consisted of over 55 patients who had untreated, early-stage non-small cell lung cancer. This TCR derives from a male donor with early-stage non-small cell lung cancer. The chain has TRBV7-8 and TRBJ2-1, with 7 bases that match TRBD1. The material was lung tumor tissue, obtained at surgery. The CDR3 DNA reads as TGTGCCAGCAGCTTAACAGGGGCCAATGAGCAGTTCTTC. Protein product: CASSLTGANEQFF.